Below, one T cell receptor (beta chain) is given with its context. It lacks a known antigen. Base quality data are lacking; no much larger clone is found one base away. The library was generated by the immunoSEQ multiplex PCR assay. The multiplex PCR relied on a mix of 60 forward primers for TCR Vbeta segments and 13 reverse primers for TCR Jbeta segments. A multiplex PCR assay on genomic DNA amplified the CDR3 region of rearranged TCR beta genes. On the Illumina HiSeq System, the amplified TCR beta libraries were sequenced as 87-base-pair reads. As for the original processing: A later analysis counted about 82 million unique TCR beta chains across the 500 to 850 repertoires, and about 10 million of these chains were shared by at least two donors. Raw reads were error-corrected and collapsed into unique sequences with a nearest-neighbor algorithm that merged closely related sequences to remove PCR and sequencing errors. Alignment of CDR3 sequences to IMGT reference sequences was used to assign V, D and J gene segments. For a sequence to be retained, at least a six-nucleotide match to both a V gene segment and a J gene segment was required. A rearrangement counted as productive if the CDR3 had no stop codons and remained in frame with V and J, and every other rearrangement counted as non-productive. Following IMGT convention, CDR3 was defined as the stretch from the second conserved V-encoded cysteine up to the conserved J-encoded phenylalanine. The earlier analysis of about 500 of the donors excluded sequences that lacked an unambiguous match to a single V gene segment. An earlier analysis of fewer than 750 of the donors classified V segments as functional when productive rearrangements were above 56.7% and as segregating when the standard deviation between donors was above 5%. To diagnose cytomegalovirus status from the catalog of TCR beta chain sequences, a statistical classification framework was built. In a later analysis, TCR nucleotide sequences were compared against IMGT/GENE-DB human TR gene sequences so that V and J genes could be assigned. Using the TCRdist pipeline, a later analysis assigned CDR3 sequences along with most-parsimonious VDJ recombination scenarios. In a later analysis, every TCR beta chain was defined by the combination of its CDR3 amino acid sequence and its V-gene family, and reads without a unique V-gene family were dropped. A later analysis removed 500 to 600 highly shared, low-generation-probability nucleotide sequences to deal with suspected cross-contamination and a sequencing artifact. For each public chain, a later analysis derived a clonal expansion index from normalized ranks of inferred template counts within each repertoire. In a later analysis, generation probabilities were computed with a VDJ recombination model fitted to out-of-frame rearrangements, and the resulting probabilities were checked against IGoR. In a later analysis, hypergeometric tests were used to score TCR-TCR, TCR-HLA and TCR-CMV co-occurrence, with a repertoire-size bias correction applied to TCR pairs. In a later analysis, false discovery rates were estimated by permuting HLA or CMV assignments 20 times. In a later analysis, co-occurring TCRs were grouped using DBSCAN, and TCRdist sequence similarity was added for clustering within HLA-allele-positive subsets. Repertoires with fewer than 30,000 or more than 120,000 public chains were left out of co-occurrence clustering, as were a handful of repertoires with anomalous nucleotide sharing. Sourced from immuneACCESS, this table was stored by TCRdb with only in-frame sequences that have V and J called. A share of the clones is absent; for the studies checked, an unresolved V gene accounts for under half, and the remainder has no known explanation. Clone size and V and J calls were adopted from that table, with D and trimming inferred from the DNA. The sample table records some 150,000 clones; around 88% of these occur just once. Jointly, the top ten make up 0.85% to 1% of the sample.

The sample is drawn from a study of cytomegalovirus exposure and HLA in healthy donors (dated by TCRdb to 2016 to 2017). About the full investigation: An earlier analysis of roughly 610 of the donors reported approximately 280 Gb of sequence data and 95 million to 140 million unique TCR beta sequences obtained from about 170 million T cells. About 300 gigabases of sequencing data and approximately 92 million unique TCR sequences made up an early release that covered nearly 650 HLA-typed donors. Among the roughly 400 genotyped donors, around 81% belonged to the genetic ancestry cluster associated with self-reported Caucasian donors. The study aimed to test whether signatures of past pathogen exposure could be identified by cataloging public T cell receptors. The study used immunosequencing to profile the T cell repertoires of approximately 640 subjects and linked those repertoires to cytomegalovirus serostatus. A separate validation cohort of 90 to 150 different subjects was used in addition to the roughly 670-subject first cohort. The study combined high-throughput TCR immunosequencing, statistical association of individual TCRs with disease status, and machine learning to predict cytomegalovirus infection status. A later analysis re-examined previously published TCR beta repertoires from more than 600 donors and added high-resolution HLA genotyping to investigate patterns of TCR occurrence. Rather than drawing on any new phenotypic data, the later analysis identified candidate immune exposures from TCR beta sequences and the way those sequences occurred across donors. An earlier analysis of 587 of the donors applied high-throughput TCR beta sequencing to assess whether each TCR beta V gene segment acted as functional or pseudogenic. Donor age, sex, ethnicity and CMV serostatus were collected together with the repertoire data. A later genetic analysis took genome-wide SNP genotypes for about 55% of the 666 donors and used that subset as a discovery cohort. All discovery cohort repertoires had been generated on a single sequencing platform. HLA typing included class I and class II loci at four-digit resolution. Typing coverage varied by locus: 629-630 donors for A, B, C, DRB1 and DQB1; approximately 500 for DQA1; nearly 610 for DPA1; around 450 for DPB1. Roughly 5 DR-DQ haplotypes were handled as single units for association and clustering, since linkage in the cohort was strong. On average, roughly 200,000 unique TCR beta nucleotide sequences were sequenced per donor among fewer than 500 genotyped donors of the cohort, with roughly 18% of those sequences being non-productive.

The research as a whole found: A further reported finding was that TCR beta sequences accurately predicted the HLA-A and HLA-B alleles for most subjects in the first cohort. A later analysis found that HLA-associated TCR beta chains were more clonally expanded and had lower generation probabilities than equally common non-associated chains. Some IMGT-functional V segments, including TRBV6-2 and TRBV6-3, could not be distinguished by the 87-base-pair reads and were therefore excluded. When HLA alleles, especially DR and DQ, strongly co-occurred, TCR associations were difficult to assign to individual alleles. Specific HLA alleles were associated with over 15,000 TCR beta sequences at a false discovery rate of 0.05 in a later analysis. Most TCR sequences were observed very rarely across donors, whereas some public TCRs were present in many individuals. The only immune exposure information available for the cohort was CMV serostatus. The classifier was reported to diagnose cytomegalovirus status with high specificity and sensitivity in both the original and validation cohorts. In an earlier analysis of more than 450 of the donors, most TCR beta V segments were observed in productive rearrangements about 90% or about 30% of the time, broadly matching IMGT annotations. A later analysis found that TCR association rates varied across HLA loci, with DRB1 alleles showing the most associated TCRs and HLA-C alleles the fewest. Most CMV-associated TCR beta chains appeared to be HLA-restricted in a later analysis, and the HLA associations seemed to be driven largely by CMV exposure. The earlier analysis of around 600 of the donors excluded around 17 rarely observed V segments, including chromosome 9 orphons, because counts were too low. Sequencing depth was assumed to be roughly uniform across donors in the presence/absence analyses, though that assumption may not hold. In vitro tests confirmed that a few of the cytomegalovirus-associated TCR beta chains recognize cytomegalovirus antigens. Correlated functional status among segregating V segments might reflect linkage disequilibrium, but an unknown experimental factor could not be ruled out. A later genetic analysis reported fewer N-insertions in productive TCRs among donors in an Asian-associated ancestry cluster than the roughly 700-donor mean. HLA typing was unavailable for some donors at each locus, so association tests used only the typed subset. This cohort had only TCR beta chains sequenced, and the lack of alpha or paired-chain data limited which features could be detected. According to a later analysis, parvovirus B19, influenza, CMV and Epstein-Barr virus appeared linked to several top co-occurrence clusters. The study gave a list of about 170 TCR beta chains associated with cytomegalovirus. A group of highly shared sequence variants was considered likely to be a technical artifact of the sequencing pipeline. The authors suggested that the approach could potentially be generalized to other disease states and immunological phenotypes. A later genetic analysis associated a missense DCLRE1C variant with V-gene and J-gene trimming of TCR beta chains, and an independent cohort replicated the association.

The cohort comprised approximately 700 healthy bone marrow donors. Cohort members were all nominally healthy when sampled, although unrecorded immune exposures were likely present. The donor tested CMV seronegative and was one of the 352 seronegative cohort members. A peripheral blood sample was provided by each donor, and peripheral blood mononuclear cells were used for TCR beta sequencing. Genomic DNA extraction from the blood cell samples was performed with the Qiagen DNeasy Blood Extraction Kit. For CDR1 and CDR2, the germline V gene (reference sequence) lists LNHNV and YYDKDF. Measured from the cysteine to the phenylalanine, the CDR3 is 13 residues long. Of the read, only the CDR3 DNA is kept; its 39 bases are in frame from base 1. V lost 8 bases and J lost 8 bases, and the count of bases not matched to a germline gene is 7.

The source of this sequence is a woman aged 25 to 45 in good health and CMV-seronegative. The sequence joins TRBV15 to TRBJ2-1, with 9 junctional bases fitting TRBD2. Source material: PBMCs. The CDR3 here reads CATSGGRGDEQFF. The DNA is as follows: TGTGCCACCTCCGGCGGGAGGGGGGATGAGCAGTTCTTC.